This entry is about one TCR beta chain. The antigen remains unidentified. The CDR3 is 14 amino acids. In germline, CDR1 is MNHEY, CDR2 SVGAGI. Trimming left V 6 bases short and J 2 bases short, with 14 bases between. Sorted-subset replicate PCR reactions contained around 220 ng DNA, corresponding to tens of thousands of T cell genomes. The repertoire was sequenced with immunoSEQ multiplex PCR; TCRdb's copy has only in-frame clones and lacks some. Of hundreds of thousands of clones listed, 95% are singletons. This sample is part of a study of shared clonotypes between healthy human individuals. Study-wide points: Non-shared clonotypes had lower generation probabilities than those shared by all four donors.

Terminally differentiated effector memory CD45RA+ cells were left out of the naive CD8 fraction, which was CD45RO-negative and positively selected for CCR7. V gene TRBV6-5 combines with J gene TRBJ2-7; the D call may be TRBD1 or TRBD2 (5 bases each). This sequence was found in a woman in her twenties or thirties in good health. Sequenced input: naive CD8+ T cells sorted from blood. CDR3 sequence (DNA): TGTGCCAGCAGAGCCGGGACGGAAACCTACGAGCAGTACTTC. The encoded protein is CASRAGTETYEQYF.